The rows below give T cell receptor beta chains drawn from one sample of a study of T-cell reconstitution after alpha-beta-depleted transplantation in children. TCRdb re-derived calls from the PCR reads in MiXCR, one entry per CDR3 protein. The profile shows hundreds of thousands of distinct CDR3 sequences, about an eighth of them singletons. Sequenced material: PBMCs, taken before TCRalphabeta/CD19-depleted stem cell transplant. These receptors originate from a girl aged 2 to 10 with congenital amegakaryocytic thrombocytopenia, due to receive a stem cell transplant. CDR3s include the opening cysteine and the closing phenylalanine or tryptophan. Fields, in order: J gene, V gene, clone size, D gene, CDR3 protein, CDR3 DNA. A D gene is named only where the DNA matches it firmly. Clone sizes are given selectively: once, few, many, or a class where the clone is expanded.

j_call: TRBJ2-7
v_call: TRBV5-1
clone_size: NA
d_call: NA
cdr3_aa: CASSLDIPAYEQYF
cdr3_nt: TGCGCCAGCAGCTTGGACATCCCAGCCTACGAGCAGTACTTC

j_call: TRBJ2-1
v_call: TRBV21-1
clone_size: NA
d_call: NA
cdr3_aa: CASSLTEGGLSYNEQFF
cdr3_nt: TGTGCCAGCAGCCTTACCGAGGGAGGCCTCTCCTACAATGAGCAGTTCTTC

j_call: TRBJ2-7
v_call: TRBV5-6
clone_size: NA
d_call: NA
cdr3_aa: CASSFVGPAYEQYF
cdr3_nt: TGTGCCAGCAGCTTTGTAGGGCCGGCATACGAGCAGTACTTC

j_call: TRBJ2-7
v_call: TRBV5-1
clone_size: many
d_call: NA
cdr3_aa: CASSLVGARLASSYEQYF
cdr3_nt: TGCGCCAGCAGCTTGGTCGGGGCTAGACTTGCCAGCTCCTACGAGCAGTACTTC

j_call: TRBJ1-2
v_call: TRBV20-1
clone_size: many
d_call: TRBD1
cdr3_aa: CSAPDRVYGYTF
cdr3_nt: TGCAGTGCCCCGGACAGGGTCTATGGCTACACCTTC

j_call: TRBJ2-7
v_call: TRBV11-2
clone_size: NA
d_call: NA
cdr3_aa: CASSFSGTVFYEQYF
cdr3_nt: TGTGCCAGCAGCTTTTCCGGGACCGTGTTTTACGAGCAGTACTTC

j_call: TRBJ1-2
v_call: TRBV4-1
clone_size: few
d_call: NA
cdr3_aa: CASSRGQTEVYGYTF
cdr3_nt: TGCGCCAGCAGCCGAGGGCAGACTGAGGTCTATGGCTACACCTTC

j_call: TRBJ2-5
v_call: TRBV29-1
clone_size: few
d_call: TRBD1
cdr3_aa: CSARPDRGLQETQYF
cdr3_nt: TGCAGCGCCCGCCCGGACAGGGGTCTCCAAGAGACCCAGTACTTC

j_call: TRBJ2-3
v_call: TRBV3-1
clone_size: many
d_call: TRBD1
cdr3_aa: CASSPTGITQYF
cdr3_nt: TGTGCCAGCAGCCCGACAGGGATTACGCAGTATTTT

j_call: TRBJ2-1
v_call: TRBV12-3/TRBV12-4
clone_size: NA
d_call: TRBD1
cdr3_aa: CASSFSQGATEYNEQFF
cdr3_nt: TGTGCCAGCAGTTTCTCCCAGGGGGCGACTGAGTACAATGAGCAGTTCTTC

j_call: TRBJ1-1
v_call: TRBV12-3/TRBV12-4
clone_size: few
d_call: TRBD1
cdr3_aa: CASRKQTGRTTEAFF
cdr3_nt: TGTGCCAGCAGGAAGCAGACAGGGAGGACCACTGAAGCTTTCTTT

j_call: TRBJ2-2
v_call: TRBV7-9
clone_size: NA
d_call: NA
cdr3_aa: CASSKYGTFNTGELFF
cdr3_nt: TGTGCCAGCAGCAAGTACGGGACTTTTAACACCGGGGAGCTGTTTTTT

j_call: TRBJ2-7
v_call: TRBV12-3/TRBV12-4
clone_size: many
d_call: NA
cdr3_aa: CASSEGPINYEQYF
cdr3_nt: TGTGCCAGCAGTGAGGGACCCATTAACTACGAGCAGTACTTC

j_call: TRBJ2-4
v_call: TRBV12-3/TRBV12-4
clone_size: many
d_call: TRBD1
cdr3_aa: CASSSGTANTIQYF
cdr3_nt: TGTGCCAGCAGTTCCGGGACAGCAAATACCATTCAGTACTTC

j_call: TRBJ2-2
v_call: TRBV27
clone_size: many
d_call: NA
cdr3_aa: CASRYGYSNTGELFF
cdr3_nt: TGTGCCAGCCGGTACGGGTACTCGAACACCGGGGAGCTGTTTTTT

j_call: TRBJ2-7
v_call: TRBV4-2
clone_size: NA
d_call: NA
cdr3_aa: CASSQEFTVAYEQYF
cdr3_nt: TGTGCCAGCAGCCAAGAGTTTACGGTCGCCTACGAGCAGTACTTC

j_call: TRBJ2-3
v_call: TRBV20-1
clone_size: many
d_call: TRBD1
cdr3_aa: CSAKGTQGVDTQYF
cdr3_nt: TGCAGTGCTAAGGGTACACAGGGGGTAGATACGCAGTATTTT

j_call: TRBJ2-7
v_call: TRBV5-1
clone_size: NA
d_call: NA
cdr3_aa: CASSLGYGGMSSYEQYF
cdr3_nt: TGCGCCAGCAGCTTGGGTTATGGGGGAATGAGCTCCTACGAGCAGTACTTC

j_call: TRBJ1-1
v_call: TRBV10-1
clone_size: many
d_call: NA
cdr3_aa: CASSEPGGPQAFF
cdr3_nt: TGCGCCAGCAGTGAGCCGGGGGGCCCTCAAGCTTTCTTT

j_call: TRBJ2-7
v_call: TRBV5-1
clone_size: NA
d_call: TRBD2
cdr3_aa: CASSPAGAGTSYEQYF
cdr3_nt: TGCGCCAGCAGCCCGGCGGGAGCGGGAACTTCCTACGAGCAGTACTTC

j_call: TRBJ1-4
v_call: TRBV6-1
clone_size: many
d_call: TRBD1
cdr3_aa: CASSRQGSATNEKLFF
cdr3_nt: TGTGCCAGCAGCCGACAGGGAAGTGCAACTAATGAAAAACTGTTTTTT

j_call: TRBJ2-5
v_call: TRBV5-1
clone_size: NA
d_call: TRBD2
cdr3_aa: CASSYSFGTSSPWTQYF
cdr3_nt: TGCGCCAGCAGCTACAGTTTCGGGACTAGCAGCCCCTGGACCCAGTACTTC

j_call: TRBJ2-1
v_call: TRBV20-1
clone_size: NA
d_call: TRBD2
cdr3_aa: CSARATSGRSSYNEQFF
cdr3_nt: TGCAGTGCTAGAGCCACTAGCGGGCGTAGCTCCTACAATGAGCAGTTCTTC

j_call: TRBJ2-3
v_call: TRBV20-1
clone_size: many
d_call: NA
cdr3_aa: CSASPGRDTQYF
cdr3_nt: TGCAGTGCTAGCCCAGGACGGGATACGCAGTATTTT

j_call: TRBJ2-7
v_call: TRBV3-1
clone_size: many
d_call: NA
cdr3_aa: CASSLGRHYEQYF
cdr3_nt: TGTGCCAGCAGCCTAGGAAGACACTACGAGCAGTACTTC

j_call: TRBJ2-7
v_call: TRBV7-2
clone_size: few
d_call: NA
cdr3_aa: CASSLGTRIFF
cdr3_nt: TGTGCCAGCAGCCTGGGGACGCGGATCTTCTTC

j_call: TRBJ2-1
v_call: TRBV7-3
clone_size: NA
d_call: NA
cdr3_aa: CASSLGGLDEQFF
cdr3_nt: TGTGCCAGCAGCCTAGGCGGCTTAGATGAGCAGTTCTTC

j_call: TRBJ2-6
v_call: TRBV14
clone_size: many
d_call: NA
cdr3_aa: CASSQYRTGANVLTF
cdr3_nt: TGTGCCAGCAGCCAATACAGGACAGGGGCCAACGTCCTGACTTTC

j_call: TRBJ2-7
v_call: TRBV28
clone_size: few
d_call: NA
cdr3_aa: CASSAIRLVASDEQYF
cdr3_nt: TGTGCCAGCAGTGCCATAAGACTCGTAGCGAGCGACGAGCAGTACTTC

j_call: TRBJ2-1
v_call: TRBV10-3
clone_size: NA
d_call: NA
cdr3_aa: CATGTLLRRYNEQFF
cdr3_nt: TGTGCCACCGGGACCCTGCTTAGGCGCTACAATGAGCAGTTCTTC

j_call: TRBJ1-3
v_call: TRBV10-3
clone_size: many
d_call: NA
cdr3_aa: CAISESGSGNTIYF
cdr3_nt: TGTGCCATCAGTGAGTCGGGCTCTGGAAACACCATATATTTT

j_call: TRBJ2-7
v_call: TRBV4-2
clone_size: NA
d_call: TRBD2
cdr3_aa: CASSRVSASGLGYEQYF
cdr3_nt: TGTGCCAGCAGTCGGGTTTCAGCTAGCGGCCTAGGCTACGAGCAGTACTTC

j_call: TRBJ2-7
v_call: TRBV29-1
clone_size: few
d_call: NA
cdr3_aa: CSARTANYEQYF
cdr3_nt: TGCAGCGCCCGAACAGCTAACTACGAGCAGTACTTC

j_call: TRBJ2-7
v_call: TRBV11-2
clone_size: few
d_call: NA
cdr3_aa: CASSLDSFPYEQYF
cdr3_nt: TGTGCCAGCAGCTTAGATAGCTTTCCCTACGAGCAGTACTTC

j_call: TRBJ2-3
v_call: TRBV29-1
clone_size: NA
d_call: TRBD2
cdr3_aa: CSVDSGSPTDTQYF
cdr3_nt: TGCAGCGTTGACAGCGGGAGCCCCACAGATACGCAGTATTTT

j_call: TRBJ2-7
v_call: TRBV5-1
clone_size: many
d_call: NA
cdr3_aa: CASSFITGVRHYEQYF
cdr3_nt: TGCGCCAGCAGCTTCATAACGGGAGTGCGTCACTACGAGCAGTACTTC

j_call: TRBJ2-2
v_call: TRBV5-1
clone_size: many
d_call: TRBD2
cdr3_aa: CASSVPGLAVGGELFF
cdr3_nt: TGCGCCAGCAGCGTACCGGGACTAGCGGTAGGCGGGGAGCTGTTTTTT

j_call: TRBJ2-3
v_call: TRBV12-3/TRBV12-4
clone_size: once
d_call: TRBD2
cdr3_aa: CASCSWTSGSVQGADTQYF
cdr3_nt: TGTGCCAGCTGTTCCTGGACTAGCGGGAGTGTTCAGGGCGCAGATACGCAGTATTTT

j_call: TRBJ1-1
v_call: TRBV20-1
clone_size: NA
d_call: NA
cdr3_aa: CSVSGMRYEAFF
cdr3_nt: TGCAGTGTTTCGGGTATGCGGTATGAAGCTTTCTTT

j_call: TRBJ2-1
v_call: TRBV5-1
clone_size: NA
d_call: NA
cdr3_aa: CASSLETRHEQFF
cdr3_nt: TGCGCCAGCAGCTTGGAAACTAGGCATGAGCAGTTCTTC

j_call: TRBJ2-3
v_call: TRBV6-5
clone_size: NA
d_call: TRBD2
cdr3_aa: CASSYGLAGASTDTQYF
cdr3_nt: TGTGCCAGCAGTTACGGTCTAGCGGGAGCTAGCACAGATACGCAGTATTTT

j_call: TRBJ2-1
v_call: TRBV9
clone_size: many
d_call: NA
cdr3_aa: CASSVGSVNEQFF
cdr3_nt: TGTGCCAGCAGCGTCGGTAGCGTCAATGAGCAGTTCTTC

j_call: TRBJ2-5
v_call: TRBV5-1
clone_size: NA
d_call: TRBD1
cdr3_aa: CASSAGQGHVRIEETQYF
cdr3_nt: TGCGCCAGCAGCGCGGGACAGGGTCATGTCAGGATAGAGGAGACCCAGTACTTC

j_call: TRBJ2-5
v_call: TRBV7-6
clone_size: many
d_call: TRBD2
cdr3_aa: CASSLGHGGTSGRETQYF
cdr3_nt: TGTGCCAGCAGCTTAGGCCATGGTGGGACTAGCGGGAGAGAGACCCAGTACTTC

j_call: TRBJ1-3
v_call: TRBV11-2
clone_size: NA
d_call: TRBD1
cdr3_aa: CASRKPGQATSGNTIYF
cdr3_nt: TGTGCCAGCAGAAAACCAGGACAGGCGACCTCTGGAAACACCATATATTTT

j_call: TRBJ2-2
v_call: TRBV6-1
clone_size: NA
d_call: NA
cdr3_aa: CASKGTQGADTGELFF
cdr3_nt: TGTGCCAGCAAAGGTACCCAGGGTGCCGACACCGGGGAGCTGTTTTTT

j_call: TRBJ2-3
v_call: TRBV28
clone_size: NA
d_call: TRBD2
cdr3_aa: CASSLVRTKLTSLVTQYF
cdr3_nt: TGTGCCAGCAGTTTGGTGCGGACCAAACTGACTAGCCTCGTTACGCAGTATTTT

j_call: TRBJ2-2
v_call: TRBV29-1
clone_size: many
d_call: NA
cdr3_aa: CSVEDFAALRSGELFF
cdr3_nt: TGCAGCGTTGAAGATTTTGCCGCTCTAAGGTCCGGGGAGCTGTTTTTT